Sequencing of this T cell receptor (beta chain) was carried out in a study of T cells in Graves' hyperthyroidism and ophthalmopathy. V shed 5 bases, J shed 3 bases, and the junction held 9 bases outside the gene matches. Germline values: CDR1 SEHNR, CDR2 FQNEAQ (reference sequence). The CDR3 extends over 15 amino acids. Study results and caveats: Ophthalmopathy was identified by the model a median approximately 6.4 months ahead of onset. Peripheral blood also featured most of the thyroid clonotypes expanded above 0.001.

Patients were excluded for uncontrolled infection, other autoimmune disease, pregnancy or lactation. RNA transcripts provided the source from which TCR beta CDR3 regions were amplified. The HTBI set primed first-round TCR CDR3 RT-PCR. TCRdb re-analysed the multiplex PCR reads in MiXCR, keeping a single row per CDR3 protein. The repertoire includes 490,000 or so distinct CDR3 sequences, 46% of them detected once, and about two fifths sits in the top ten. With regard to this clonotype: No antigen is known for it.

The sample comprised peripheral blood or thyroid tissue (not recorded which). The chain links TRBV7-9 to TRBJ2-7; 8 nucleotides match TRBD1. The clonotype comes from an adult woman with Graves' disease, either hyperthyroidism or ophthalmopathy (not recorded which). The CDR3, as DNA: TGTGCCAGCAGCGAAAACAGGGACAGGAACTACGAGCAGTACTTC. It translates to CASSENRDRNYEQYF.